These T cell receptor beta chains were read from a single sample in a study of blood T cell repertoires in COVID-19. Here immunoSEQ multiplex PCR was the method, and the copy in TCRdb shows in-frame clones only, minus some. The sample shows just over 150,000 clones, 80% to 90% of them seen only once. Specimen: peripheral blood. The receptors stem from a middle-aged woman with acute or convalescent COVID-19. The CDR3 runs from the conserved cysteine through the conserved F or W. Each record gives: J gene, V gene, D gene, clone size, CDR3 protein, CDR3 DNA. A D gene is named only where the DNA matches it firmly. Size is stated for part of the rows, as once, few or many counts, or as a class when the clone is expanded.

J gene: TRBJ1-5
V gene: TRBV4-2
D gene: -
clone size: -
CDR3 protein: CASSQAGSNQPQHF
CDR3 DNA: TGTGCCAGCAGCCAAGCGGGGAGCAATCAGCCCCAGCATTTT

J gene: TRBJ1-2
V gene: TRBV4-2
D gene: TRBD1
clone size: -
CDR3 protein: CASSQDDREDGGYTF
CDR3 DNA: TGTGCCAGCAGCCAAGATGACAGGGAGGATGGTGGCTACACCTTC

J gene: TRBJ2-7
V gene: TRBV10-3
D gene: TRBD2
clone size: -
CDR3 protein: CAIRTSGKYEQYF
CDR3 DNA: TGTGCCATCCGGACTAGCGGGAAATACGAGCAGTACTTC

J gene: TRBJ1-2
V gene: TRBV3-1/TRBV3-2
D gene: TRBD1
clone size: -
CDR3 protein: CASSQDQGARGYTF
CDR3 DNA: TGTGCCAGCAGCCAAGATCAGGGGGCGCGTGGCTACACCTTC

J gene: TRBJ2-3
V gene: TRBV7-3
D gene: TRBD2
clone size: -
CDR3 protein: CASSWTSGFTDTQYF
CDR3 DNA: TGTGCCAGCAGCTGGACTAGCGGATTCACAGATACGCAGTATTTT

J gene: TRBJ1-6
V gene: TRBV6-2/TRBV6-3
D gene: -
clone size: -
CDR3 protein: CASSYSVPGVNSPLHF
CDR3 DNA: TGTGCCAGCAGTTACTCGGTTCCAGGCGTTAATTCACCCCTCCACTTT

J gene: TRBJ2-3
V gene: TRBV25-1
D gene: TRBD1
clone size: -
CDR3 protein: CASAATGGVFRTDTQYF
CDR3 DNA: TGTGCCAGCGCTGCCACAGGGGGAGTTTTCCGCACAGATACGCAGTATTTT

J gene: TRBJ2-2
V gene: TRBV9
D gene: TRBD2
clone size: -
CDR3 protein: CASSGAGRIGELFF
CDR3 DNA: TGTGCCAGCAGCGGGGCCGGGAGGATCGGGGAGCTGTTTTTT

J gene: TRBJ2-7
V gene: TRBV11-3
D gene: -
clone size: -
CDR3 protein: CASSLVGQSWYEQYF
CDR3 DNA: TGTGCTAGCAGCTTAGTTGGCCAGTCATGGTACGAGCAGTACTTC

J gene: TRBJ2-7
V gene: TRBV27
D gene: TRBD1
clone size: -
CDR3 protein: CASSSPRLRTGSSYEQYF
CDR3 DNA: TGTGCCAGCAGTTCACCCCGTTTAAGGACAGGGTCCTCCTACGAGCAGTACTTC

J gene: TRBJ2-1
V gene: TRBV7-9
D gene: TRBD1
clone size: -
CDR3 protein: CASSFTGTGNNEQFF
CDR3 DNA: TGTGCCAGCAGCTTCACCGGGACAGGAAACAATGAGCAGTTCTTC

J gene: TRBJ1-1
V gene: TRBV19
D gene: TRBD1
clone size: -
CDR3 protein: CASSISAGGNTEAFF
CDR3 DNA: TGTGCCAGTAGTATTTCGGCAGGGGGTAACACTGAAGCTTTCTTT

J gene: TRBJ2-1
V gene: TRBV30
D gene: -
clone size: -
CDR3 protein: CAWRGIPSSGQGAEQFF
CDR3 DNA: TGTGCCTGGAGAGGCATTCCCTCTAGCGGCCAGGGGGCTGAGCAGTTCTTC

J gene: TRBJ2-2
V gene: TRBV6-5
D gene: -
clone size: -
CDR3 protein: CASSHPTNGELFF
CDR3 DNA: TGTGCCAGCAGTCATCCGACAAACGGGGAGCTGTTTTTT

J gene: TRBJ1-2
V gene: TRBV18
D gene: -
clone size: -
CDR3 protein: CASSPPTGNYGYTF
CDR3 DNA: TGTGCCAGCTCACCACCGACGGGAAACTATGGCTACACCTTC

J gene: TRBJ2-1
V gene: TRBV5-1
D gene: TRBD2
clone size: -
CDR3 protein: CASSDGLAYNEQFF
CDR3 DNA: TGCGCCAGCAGCGATGGACTAGCCTACAATGAGCAGTTCTTC

J gene: TRBJ2-1
V gene: TRBV30
D gene: TRBD1
clone size: -
CDR3 protein: CAWNPGTGGNEQFF
CDR3 DNA: TGTGCCTGGAATCCCGGGACAGGGGGCAATGAGCAGTTCTTC

J gene: TRBJ2-2
V gene: TRBV6-2/TRBV6-3
D gene: -
clone size: -
CDR3 protein: CASSYPGGELFF
CDR3 DNA: TGTGCCAGCAGTTACCCGGGCGGGGAGCTGTTTTTT

J gene: TRBJ2-7
V gene: TRBV7-8
D gene: TRBD1
clone size: once
CDR3 protein: CASSPGQDSYEQYF
CDR3 DNA: TGTGCCAGCAGCCCGGGACAGGATTCCTACGAGCAGTACTTC

J gene: TRBJ2-7
V gene: TRBV21-1
D gene: -
clone size: -
CDR3 protein: CASSGSGTSSFYEQYF
CDR3 DNA: TGTGCCAGCAGCGGGTCAGGGACTAGCTCCTTCTACGAGCAGTACTTC

J gene: TRBJ2-7
V gene: TRBV12-2
D gene: -
clone size: -
CDR3 protein: CASRLDYRFSYEQYF
CDR3 DNA: TGTGCAAGTCGCTTAGATTACAGATTCTCCTACGAGCAGTACTTC

J gene: TRBJ2-7
V gene: TRBV6-5
D gene: -
clone size: -
CDR3 protein: CASSYGGSRLTNEQYF
CDR3 DNA: TGTGCCAGCAGTTACGGCGGGTCCCGTTTAACCAACGAGCAGTACTTC

J gene: TRBJ1-5
V gene: TRBV5-1
D gene: -
clone size: -
CDR3 protein: CASRTSQDQPQHF
CDR3 DNA: TGCGCCAGCAGAACATCACAGGATCAGCCCCAGCATTTT

J gene: TRBJ2-3
V gene: TRBV5-1
D gene: TRBD2
clone size: once
CDR3 protein: CASSFTSGGAFGTDTQYF
CDR3 DNA: TGCGCCAGCAGCTTTACTAGCGGGGGGGCCTTTGGCACAGATACGCAGTATTTT

J gene: TRBJ1-3
V gene: TRBV30
D gene: -
clone size: -
CDR3 protein: CARLTGNTIYF
CDR3 DNA: TGTGCCAGACTAACAGGAAACACCATATATTTT

J gene: TRBJ2-1
V gene: TRBV5-4
D gene: TRBD2
clone size: -
CDR3 protein: CASSSKAGGYNEQFF
CDR3 DNA: TGTGCCAGCAGCTCGAAGGCGGGGGGCTACAATGAGCAGTTCTTC

J gene: TRBJ1-4
V gene: TRBV19
D gene: -
clone size: -
CDR3 protein: CASSIGDSSKEKLFF
CDR3 DNA: TGTGCCAGTAGTATCGGAGACAGCTCAAAAGAAAAACTGTTTTTT

J gene: TRBJ2-1
V gene: TRBV11-3
D gene: -
clone size: once
CDR3 protein: CASSLGISTTHHEQFF
CDR3 DNA: TGTGCCAGCAGCTTAGGTATTTCGACTACCCATCATGAGCAGTTCTTC

J gene: TRBJ2-7
V gene: TRBV19
D gene: -
clone size: -
CDR3 protein: CARERRDTAYEQYF
CDR3 DNA: TGTGCCAGGGAACGTAGGGACACAGCCTACGAGCAGTACTTC

J gene: TRBJ2-6
V gene: TRBV24-1
D gene: -
clone size: -
CDR3 protein: CATSPGQSGANVLTF
CDR3 DNA: TGTGCCACCAGCCCCGGACAGTCTGGGGCCAACGTCCTGACTTTC

J gene: TRBJ2-1
V gene: TRBV11-2
D gene: TRBD2
clone size: once
CDR3 protein: CASSWGTSGYNEQFF
CDR3 DNA: TGTGCCAGCAGCTGGGGGACTAGCGGTTACAATGAGCAGTTCTTC

J gene: TRBJ2-1
V gene: TRBV24-1
D gene: TRBD1
clone size: once
CDR3 protein: CATSETGTGHNEQFF
CDR3 DNA: TGTGCCACCAGTGAAACCGGGACAGGGCACAATGAGCAGTTCTTC

J gene: TRBJ1-5
V gene: TRBV5-8
D gene: -
clone size: -
CDR3 protein: CASSFRQGPRQPQHF
CDR3 DNA: TGTGCCAGCAGCTTTCGGCAGGGGCCTCGTCAGCCCCAGCATTTT

J gene: TRBJ2-2
V gene: TRBV19
D gene: TRBD1
clone size: -
CDR3 protein: CASSQGTANTGELFF
CDR3 DNA: TGTGCCAGTAGTCAAGGGACAGCGAACACCGGGGAGCTGTTTTTT

J gene: TRBJ2-1
V gene: TRBV10-1
D gene: TRBD2
clone size: -
CDR3 protein: CARGTSGKNEQFF
CDR3 DNA: TGCGCCAGAGGGACTAGCGGTAAAAATGAGCAGTTCTTC

J gene: TRBJ2-5
V gene: TRBV7-9
D gene: TRBD2
clone size: -
CDR3 protein: CASSLVWRTAGLGWTQYF
CDR3 DNA: TGTGCCAGCAGCTTAGTCTGGAGGACCGCGGGACTAGGGTGGACCCAGTACTTC

J gene: TRBJ1-2
V gene: TRBV2
D gene: -
clone size: -
CDR3 protein: CASSERASNYGYTF
CDR3 DNA: TGTGCCAGCAGTGAAAGAGCCTCTAACTATGGCTACACCTTC

J gene: TRBJ2-3
V gene: TRBV11-3
D gene: TRBD2
clone size: -
CDR3 protein: CASSPLQREGYTDTQYF
CDR3 DNA: TGTGCCAGCAGCCCTCTGCAGCGGGAGGGCTACACAGATACGCAGTATTTT

J gene: TRBJ2-6
V gene: TRBV6-4
D gene: TRBD1
clone size: -
CDR3 protein: CASSETGFSGANVLTF
CDR3 DNA: TGTGCCAGCAGTGAGACAGGGTTCTCTGGGGCCAACGTCCTGACTTTC

J gene: TRBJ2-1
V gene: TRBV3-1/TRBV3-2
D gene: -
clone size: -
CDR3 protein: CASSQVGYASSSYNEQFF
CDR3 DNA: TGTGCCAGCAGCCAAGTAGGGTACGCTAGCAGCTCCTACAATGAGCAGTTCTTC

J gene: TRBJ1-1
V gene: TRBV2
D gene: TRBD1
clone size: -
CDR3 protein: CASRRGDRADTEAFF
CDR3 DNA: TGTGCCAGCAGGCGCGGGGACAGGGCCGACACTGAAGCTTTCTTT

J gene: TRBJ2-7
V gene: TRBV7-8
D gene: -
clone size: -
CDR3 protein: CASSLGTDSYEQYF
CDR3 DNA: TGTGCCAGCAGCTTAGGGACAGACTCCTACGAGCAGTACTTC

J gene: TRBJ2-7
V gene: TRBV5-4
D gene: TRBD2
clone size: once
CDR3 protein: CASSPPSGTSVHEQYF
CDR3 DNA: TGTGCCAGCAGCCCCCCTTCCGGGACTAGCGTCCACGAGCAGTACTTC

J gene: TRBJ2-1
V gene: TRBV10-3
D gene: TRBD2
clone size: -
CDR3 protein: CAISERAGESYNEQFF
CDR3 DNA: TGTGCCATCAGTGAGCGAGCGGGAGAATCCTACAATGAGCAGTTCTTC

J gene: TRBJ2-1
V gene: TRBV19
D gene: TRBD2
clone size: -
CDR3 protein: CATKREGQNEQFF
CDR3 DNA: TGTGCCACTAAGCGGGAGGGCCAAAATGAGCAGTTCTTC

J gene: TRBJ1-2
V gene: TRBV5-1
D gene: TRBD1
clone size: -
CDR3 protein: CASTGQGTYGYTF
CDR3 DNA: TGCGCCAGCACCGGACAGGGGACCTATGGCTACACCTTC

J gene: TRBJ2-3
V gene: TRBV19
D gene: TRBD2
clone size: -
CDR3 protein: CASSARLAGGTDTQYF
CDR3 DNA: TGTGCCAGTAGTGCCAGACTAGCGGGGGGGACAGATACGCAGTATTTT

J gene: TRBJ1-1
V gene: TRBV19
D gene: -
clone size: -
CDR3 protein: CASSPERTANTEAFF
CDR3 DNA: TGTGCCAGTAGTCCGGAAAGGACAGCGAACACTGAAGCTTTCTTT

J gene: TRBJ2-3
V gene: TRBV19
D gene: TRBD2
clone size: -
CDR3 protein: CASSINPWVLAGGTDTQYF
CDR3 DNA: TGTGCCAGTAGTATAAACCCCTGGGTACTAGCGGGGGGTACAGATACGCAGTATTTT

J gene: TRBJ2-7
V gene: TRBV7-8
D gene: -
clone size: -
CDR3 protein: CASSLVDRIRYEQYF
CDR3 DNA: TGTGCCAGCAGCTTAGTTGACAGGATTCGCTACGAGCAGTACTTC